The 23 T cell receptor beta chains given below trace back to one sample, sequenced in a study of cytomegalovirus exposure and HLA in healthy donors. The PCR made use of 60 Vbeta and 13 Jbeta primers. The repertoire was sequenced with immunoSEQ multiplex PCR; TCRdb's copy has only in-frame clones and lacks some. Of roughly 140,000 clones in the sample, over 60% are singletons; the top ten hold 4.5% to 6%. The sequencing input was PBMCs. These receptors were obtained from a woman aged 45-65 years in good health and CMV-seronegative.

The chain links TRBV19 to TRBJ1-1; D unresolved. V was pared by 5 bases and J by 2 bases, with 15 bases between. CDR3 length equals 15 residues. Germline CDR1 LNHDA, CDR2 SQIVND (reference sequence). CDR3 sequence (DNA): TGTGCCAGTAGTTTAGGTGGAGTAGCAAACACTGAAGCTTTCTTT. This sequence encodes CASSLGGVANTEAFF.

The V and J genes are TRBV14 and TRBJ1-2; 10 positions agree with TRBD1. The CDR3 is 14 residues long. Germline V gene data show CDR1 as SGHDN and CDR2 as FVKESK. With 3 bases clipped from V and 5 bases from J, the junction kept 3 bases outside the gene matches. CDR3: CASSQRQGAYGYTF. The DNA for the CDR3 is TGTGCCAGCAGCCAGAGACAGGGGGCGTATGGCTACACCTTC.

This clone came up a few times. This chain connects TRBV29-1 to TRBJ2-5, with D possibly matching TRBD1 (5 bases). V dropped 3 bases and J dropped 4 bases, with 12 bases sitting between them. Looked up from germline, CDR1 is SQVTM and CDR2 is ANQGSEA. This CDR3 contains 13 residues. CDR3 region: CSVERWQGETQYF. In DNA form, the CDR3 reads TGCAGCGTTGAGAGATGGCAGGGAGAGACCCAGTACTTC.

DNA of the CDR3: TGTGCCAGCAGACGGACAGGGGACAATGAGCAGTTCTTC. This sequence encodes CASRRTGDNEQFF. The chain uses TRBV6-1 and TRBJ2-1, with 9 bases identical to TRBD1. Germline V gives CDR1 MNHNS, CDR2 SASEGT. Trimming removed 6 bases from V and 5 bases from J; junction bases left unmatched: 2. The CDR3 runs to 13 residues.

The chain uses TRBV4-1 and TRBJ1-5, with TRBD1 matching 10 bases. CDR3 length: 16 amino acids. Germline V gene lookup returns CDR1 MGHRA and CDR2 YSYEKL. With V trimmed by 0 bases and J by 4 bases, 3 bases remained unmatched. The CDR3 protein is CASSQDGTGVNQPQHF. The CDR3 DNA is TGCGCCAGCAGCCAAGATGGGACAGGGGTTAATCAGCCCCAGCATTTT.

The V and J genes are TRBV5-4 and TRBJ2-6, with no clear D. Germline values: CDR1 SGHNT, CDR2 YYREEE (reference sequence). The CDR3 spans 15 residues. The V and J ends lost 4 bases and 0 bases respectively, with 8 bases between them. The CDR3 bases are TGTGCCAGCAGCACGGGTGTCTCTGGGGCCAACGTCCTGACTTTC. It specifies CASSTGVSGANVLTF. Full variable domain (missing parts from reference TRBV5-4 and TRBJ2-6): ETGVTQSPTHLIKTRGQQVTLRCSSQSGHNTVSWYQQALGQGPQFIFQYYREEENGRGNFPPRFSGLQFPNYSSELNVNALELDDSALYLCASSTGVSGANVLTFGAGSRLTVL.

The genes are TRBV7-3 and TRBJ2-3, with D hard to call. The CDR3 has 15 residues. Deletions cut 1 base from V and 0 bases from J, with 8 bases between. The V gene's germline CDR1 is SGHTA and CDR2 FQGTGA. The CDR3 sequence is CASSLSGVSTDTQYF. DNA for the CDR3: TGTGCCAGCAGCTTAAGCGGAGTAAGCACAGATACGCAGTATTTT.

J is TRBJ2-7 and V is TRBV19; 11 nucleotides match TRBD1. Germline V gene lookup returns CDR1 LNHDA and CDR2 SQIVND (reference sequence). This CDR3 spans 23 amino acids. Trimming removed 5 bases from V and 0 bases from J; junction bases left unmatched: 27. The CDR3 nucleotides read TGTGCCAGTAGTCGGCGAGGCCTGAACCGGGGGACAGGGGGAGCCGTTAGCTCCTACGAGCAGTACTTC. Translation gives CASSRRGLNRGTGGAVSSYEQYF.

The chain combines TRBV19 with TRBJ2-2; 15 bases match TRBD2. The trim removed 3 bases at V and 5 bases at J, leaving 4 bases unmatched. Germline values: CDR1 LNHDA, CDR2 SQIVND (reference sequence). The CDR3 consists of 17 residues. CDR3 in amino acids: CASSILGTSGGTGELFF. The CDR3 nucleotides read TGTGCCAGTAGTATTTTGGGGACTAGCGGGGGGACCGGGGAGCTGTTTTTT.

The CDR3 region has the DNA TGCGCCAGCAGCCCCCGACAGGGGGCAAACACTGAAGCTTTCTTT. This codes for CASSPRQGANTEAFF. This chain uses TRBV5-1 with TRBJ1-1; 10 nucleotides align to TRBD1. Germline V gene sequence: CDR1 SGHRS, CDR2 YFSETQ. V gave up 4 bases and J gave up 2 bases; unmatched junction bases: 5. The CDR3 consists of 15 residues.

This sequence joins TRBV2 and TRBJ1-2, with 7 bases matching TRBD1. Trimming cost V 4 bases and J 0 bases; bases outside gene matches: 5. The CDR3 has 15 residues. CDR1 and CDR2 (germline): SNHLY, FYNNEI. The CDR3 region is CASSVRTGANYGYTF. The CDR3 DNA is TGTGCCAGCAGTGTCCGGACAGGAGCTAACTATGGCTACACCTTC. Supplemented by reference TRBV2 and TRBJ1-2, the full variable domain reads EPEVTQTPSHQVTQMGQEVILRCVPISNHLYFYWYRQILGQKVEFLVSFYNNEISEKSEIFDDQFSVERPDGSNFTLKIRSTKLEDSAMYFCASSVRTGANYGYTFGSGTRLTVV.

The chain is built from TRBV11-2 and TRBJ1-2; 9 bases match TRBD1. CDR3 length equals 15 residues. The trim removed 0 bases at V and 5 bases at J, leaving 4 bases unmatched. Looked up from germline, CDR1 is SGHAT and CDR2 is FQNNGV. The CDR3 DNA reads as TGTGCCAGCAGCTTAGATGCCGGGACAGGGTATGGCTACACCTTC. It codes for CASSLDAGTGYGYTF.

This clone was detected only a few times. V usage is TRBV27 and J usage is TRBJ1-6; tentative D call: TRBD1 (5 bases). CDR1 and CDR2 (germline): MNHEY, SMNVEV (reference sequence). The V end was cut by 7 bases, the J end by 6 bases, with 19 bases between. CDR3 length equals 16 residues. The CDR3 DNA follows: TGTGCCAGCAAACAGTCCACCGGGACTGCTAATTCACCCCTCCACTTT. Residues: CASKQSTGTANSPLHF.

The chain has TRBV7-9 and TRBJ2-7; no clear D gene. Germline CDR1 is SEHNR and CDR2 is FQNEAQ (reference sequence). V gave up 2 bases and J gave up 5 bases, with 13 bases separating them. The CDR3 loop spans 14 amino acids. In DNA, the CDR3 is TGTGCCAGCAGCTTACAGGCCGAAAGCAACGAGCAGTACTTC. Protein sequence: CASSLQAESNEQYF.

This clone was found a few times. DNA of the CDR3: TGTGCCAGCAGCGGGAGACAGGGGGAGGTCACTGAAGCTTTCTTT. It is translated as CASSGRQGEVTEAFF. The chain uses TRBV7-9 and TRBJ1-1, with 9 bases fitting TRBD1. CDR1 is SEHNR, CDR2 FQNEAQ, per germline (reference sequence). The V segment lost 5 bases and the J segment 4 bases; nucleotides outside the gene matches: 8. The CDR3 runs to 15 residues.

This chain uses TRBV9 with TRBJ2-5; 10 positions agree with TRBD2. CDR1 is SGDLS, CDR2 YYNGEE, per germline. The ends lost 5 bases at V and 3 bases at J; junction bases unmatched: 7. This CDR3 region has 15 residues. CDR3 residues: CASSPKLAGKETQYF. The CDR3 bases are TGTGCCAGCAGTCCTAAACTAGCGGGGAAAGAGACCCAGTACTTC.

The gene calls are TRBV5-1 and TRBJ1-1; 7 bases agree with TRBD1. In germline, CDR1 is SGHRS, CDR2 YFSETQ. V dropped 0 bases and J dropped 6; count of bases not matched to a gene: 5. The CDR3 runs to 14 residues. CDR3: CASSLDRGLSEAFF. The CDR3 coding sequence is TGCGCCAGCAGCTTGGACAGGGGCCTCTCTGAAGCTTTCTTT.

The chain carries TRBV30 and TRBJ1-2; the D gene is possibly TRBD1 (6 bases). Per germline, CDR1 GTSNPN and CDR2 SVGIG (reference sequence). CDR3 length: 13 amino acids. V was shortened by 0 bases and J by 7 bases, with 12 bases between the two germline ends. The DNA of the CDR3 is TGTGCCTGGAGTGTAAGGGACAAGGGTGGCTACACCTTC. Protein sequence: CAWSVRDKGGYTF. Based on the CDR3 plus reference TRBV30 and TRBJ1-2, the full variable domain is SQTIHQWPATLVQPVGSPLSLECTVEGTSNPNLYWYRQAAGRGLQLLFYSVGIGQISSEVPQNLSASRPQDRQFILSSKKLLLSDSGFYLCAWSVRDKGGYTFGSGTRLTVV.

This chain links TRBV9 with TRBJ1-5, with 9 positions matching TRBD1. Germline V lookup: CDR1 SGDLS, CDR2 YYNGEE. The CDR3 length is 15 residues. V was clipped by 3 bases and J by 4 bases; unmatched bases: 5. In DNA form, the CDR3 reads TGTGCCAGCAGCGAAACCGGGACAGGGAATCAGCCCCAGCATTTT. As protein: CASSETGTGNQPQHF.

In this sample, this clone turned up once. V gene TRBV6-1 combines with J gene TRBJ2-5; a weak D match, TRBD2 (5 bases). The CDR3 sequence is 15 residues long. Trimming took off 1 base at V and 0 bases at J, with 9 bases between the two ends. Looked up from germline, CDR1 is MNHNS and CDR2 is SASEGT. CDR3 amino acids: CASSEVGDNQETQYF. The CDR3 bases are TGTGCCAGCAGTGAAGTGGGAGACAACCAAGAGACCCAGTACTTC.

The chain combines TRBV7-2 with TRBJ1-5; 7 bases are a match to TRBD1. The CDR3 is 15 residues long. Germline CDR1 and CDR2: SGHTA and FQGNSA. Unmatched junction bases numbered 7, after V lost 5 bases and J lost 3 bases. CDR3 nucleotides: TGTGCCAGCAGCCTGTCGGGGACAGACAATCAGCCCCAGCATTTT. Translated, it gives CASSLSGTDNQPQHF. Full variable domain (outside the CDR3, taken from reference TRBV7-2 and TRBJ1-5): GAGVSQSPSNKVTEKGKDVELRCDPISGHTALYWYRQSLGQGLEFLIYFQGNSAPDKSGLPSDRFSAERTGGSVSTLTIQRTQQEDSAVYLCASSLSGTDNQPQHFGDGTRLSIL.

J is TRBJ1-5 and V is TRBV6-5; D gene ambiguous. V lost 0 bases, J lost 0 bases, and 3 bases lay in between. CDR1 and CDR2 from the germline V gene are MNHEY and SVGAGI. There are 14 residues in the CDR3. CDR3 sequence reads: CASSYSASNQPQHF. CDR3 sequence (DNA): TGTGCCAGCAGTTACTCGGCTAGCAATCAGCCCCAGCATTTT.

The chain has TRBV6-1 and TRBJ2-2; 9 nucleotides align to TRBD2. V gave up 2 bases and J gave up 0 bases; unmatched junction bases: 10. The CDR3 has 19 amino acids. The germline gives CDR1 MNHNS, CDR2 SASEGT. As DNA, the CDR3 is TGTGCCAGCAGTGAATTCGCAGCGGGGGGCGCTACGAACACCGGGGAGCTGTTTTTT. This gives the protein CASSEFAAGGATNTGELFF.